The TCR beta chain described here comes from a study of naive and memory T cell subsets. Study results and caveats: Naive repertoires, especially CD8, held a few larger clonotypes, possibly memory cells re-expressing CD45RA. In naive cells, over 90% of TCR sequences were seen only once.

An equimolar mix of two oligonucleotides served as the beta constant-region primer for TRBC1 and TRBC2. The ligated cDNA underwent four PCR rounds using SP2 and nested alpha and beta constant-region primers. The cDNA 3' end received a ligated single-stranded oligonucleotide carrying the SP2 primer and a 12-nucleotide UMI. TCRdb re-analysed the UMI-ligation and nested PCR reads in MiXCR, keeping a single row per CDR3 protein. Of roughly 97,000 distinct CDR3 sequences in the sample, approximately 14% were seen once. Four subsets defined by CD45RA and CD27 were sorted after CD3, CD4, CD8 and live/dead staining. The CDR3 spans 16 residues. Germline V gene sequence: CDR1 LGHNT, CDR2 FRNRAP. V shed 2 bases and J shed 3 bases, with 16 bases lying between them. This clonotype was observed a few times. The target antigen is unknown.

This TCR derives from a human donor in good health. The specimen was naive CD8+ T cells from blood. The V and J genes are TRBV12-5 and TRBJ1-2; tentative D call: TRBD1 (6 bases). The chain's CDR3 is CASGLPPGQEDYGYTF. The CDR3 region has the DNA TGTGCTAGTGGTTTGCCGCCGGGACAAGAGGACTATGGCTACACCTTC.